This T cell receptor beta chain derives from a study of vaccination effects on CD4 cells after COVID-19. After expansion with viral peptide pools in the ViraFEST assay, antigen-specific CD4+ T cells were sequenced. When about ten days of culture had elapsed, CD4+ T cells were isolated. Testing of the vaccine recipients showed negative nucleocapsid antibodies and no prior SARS-CoV-2 infection. IL-2 at 9.5 to 10 IU/ml and peptides at about 9.2 ug/ml were added to cultured PBMC, around 2 million per well. IL-2 medium supplanted half the medium on days 3 and 7. Of note for this clone: Its antigen is unknown.

Broader study findings: Clones induced by infection and by vaccine showed marked clonal contraction late after vaccination.

The table came from immunoSEQ multiplex PCR; TCRdb's copy has only in-frame clones and leaves some out. The data hold tens of thousands of clones, with around 70% observed a single time. Germline values: CDR1 SGHDN, CDR2 FVKESK. This CDR3 contains 13 residues. V was pared by 8 bases and J by 0 bases, with 10 bases between. This chain joins TRBV14 and TRBJ1-2; D is undetermined. This TCR came from a human donor who received a COVID-19 vaccine. The source material was CD4+ T cells from PBMCs cultured with HCoV-229E spike peptides, sampled before COVID-19 vaccination. CDR3 DNA sequence: TGTGCCAGCCGGGGTCGAGCTAACTATGGCTACACCTTC. This codes for CASRGRANYGYTF. Using reference TRBV14 and TRBJ1-2 for the parts outside the CDR3, the full variable domain is EAGVTQFPSHSVIEKGQTVTLRCDPISGHDNLYWYRRVMGKEIKFLLHFVKESKQDESGMPNNRFLAERTGGTYSTLKVQPAELEDSGVYFCASRGRANYGYTFGSGTRLTVV.